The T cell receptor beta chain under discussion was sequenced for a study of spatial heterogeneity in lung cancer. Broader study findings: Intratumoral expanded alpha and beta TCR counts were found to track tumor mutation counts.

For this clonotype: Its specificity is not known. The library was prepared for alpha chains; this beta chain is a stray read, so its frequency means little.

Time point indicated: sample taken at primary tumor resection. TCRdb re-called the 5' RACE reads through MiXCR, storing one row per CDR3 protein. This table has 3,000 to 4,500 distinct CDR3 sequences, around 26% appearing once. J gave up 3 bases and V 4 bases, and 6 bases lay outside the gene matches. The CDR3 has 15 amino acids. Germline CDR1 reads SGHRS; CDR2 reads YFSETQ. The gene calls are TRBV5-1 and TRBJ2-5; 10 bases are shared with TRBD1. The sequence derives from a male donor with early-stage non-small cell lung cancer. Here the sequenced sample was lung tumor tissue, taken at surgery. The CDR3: CASSPDRGNEETQYF. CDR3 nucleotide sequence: TGCGCCAGCAGCCCGGACAGGGGGAACGAAGAGACCCAGTACTTC.